This paragraph covers one TCR beta chain sequence. Its recognized antigen is unknown. No much larger clonotype is one base removed from it; base qualities were not supplied. In total, about 650 healthy bone marrow donors made up the cohort. At the time of sampling, every cohort member was nominally healthy, though immune exposures that went unrecorded were likely present. The donor was CMV seronegative and belonged to the group of several hundred seronegative cohort members. A peripheral blood sample was collected from each donor, and TCR beta sequencing was performed on peripheral blood mononuclear cells. Genomic DNA extraction from the blood cell samples was performed with the Qiagen DNeasy Blood Extraction Kit. This entry is derived from a study of cytomegalovirus exposure and HLA in healthy donors (dated by TCRdb to about 2017). About the investigation overall: An earlier analysis of 587 of the donors reported approximately 300 Gb of sequence data and about 120 million unique TCR beta sequences obtained from some 200 million T cells. An early release covering around 630 HLA-typed donors comprised roughly 300 gigabases of sequencing data and around 80 million unique TCR sequences. The genetic ancestry cluster associated with self-reported Caucasian donors included about four fifths of the 350 to 500 genotyped donors. The aim of the study was to test whether cataloging public T cell receptors could identify signatures of past pathogen exposure. The study profiled the T cell repertoires of 500 to 800 subjects by immunosequencing and related them to cytomegalovirus serostatus. In addition to the first cohort of approximately 670 subjects, a separate validation cohort of 120 different subjects was used. The study combined high-throughput TCR immunosequencing, statistical association of individual TCRs with disease status, and machine learning to predict cytomegalovirus infection status. A later analysis re-examined previously published TCR beta repertoires from about 670 donors and added high-resolution HLA genotyping to investigate patterns of TCR occurrence. Rather than using new phenotypic data, the later analysis identified candidate immune exposures from TCR beta sequences and from how often those sequences occurred across donors. An earlier analysis of 500 to 650 of the donors applied high-throughput TCR beta sequencing to assess whether each TCR beta V gene segment acted as functional or pseudogenic. Alongside the repertoire data, information on donor age, sex, ethnicity and CMV serostatus was compiled. A later genetic analysis took genome-wide SNP genotypes for about 55% of the 666 donors and used that subset as a discovery cohort. All discovery cohort repertoires had been generated on a single sequencing platform. HLA typing included class I and class II loci at four-digit resolution. The number of typed donors differed by locus: about 620-640 for A, B, C, DRB1 and DQB1; approximately 530 for DQA1; some 590 for DPA1; and some 450 for DPB1. Because of strong linkage in the cohort, roughly five DR-DQ haplotypes were treated as single units for association and clustering. On average, roughly 250,000 unique TCR beta nucleotide sequences were sequenced per donor among some 430 genotyped donors of the cohort, with 15% to 20% of those sequences being non-productive. What the work shows at the level of the full study, not this receptor alone: Because HLA typing was missing for some donors at each locus, association tests included only the typed subset. For the cohort, immune exposure information was limited to CMV serostatus. Across donors, most TCR sequences were observed very rarely, whereas some public TCRs were present in many individuals. The classifier was reported to diagnose cytomegalovirus status with high specificity and sensitivity in both the original and validation cohorts. Because the 87-base-pair reads could not distinguish some IMGT-functional V segments, including TRBV6-2 and TRBV6-3, those segments were excluded. Only TCR beta chains were sequenced in this cohort, and the absence of alpha or paired-chain data limited detectable features. Correlated functional status among segregating V segments might be attributable to linkage disequilibrium, but an unknown experimental factor could not be ruled out. A total of 164 TCR beta chains were listed by the study as associated with cytomegalovirus. In a later analysis, TCR association rates were found to vary across HLA loci, with the most associated TCRs seen for DRB1 alleles and the fewest for HLA-C alleles. V-gene and J-gene trimming of TCR beta chains was associated with a missense DCLRE1C variant in a later genetic analysis, and the association was replicated in an independent cohort. The presence/absence analyses assumed that sequencing depth was roughly uniform across donors, and that assumption may not be true. A later analysis found that most CMV-associated TCR beta chains appeared HLA-restricted, with HLA associations seemingly driven largely by CMV exposure. Compared with equally common non-associated chains, HLA-associated TCR beta chains in a later analysis were more clonally expanded and had lower generation probabilities. It was suggested by the authors that the approach could potentially be generalized to other disease states and immunological phenotypes. A further reported finding was that TCR beta sequences accurately predicted the HLA-A and HLA-B alleles for most subjects in the first cohort. In a later analysis, several top co-occurrence clusters were reported to appear linked to parvovirus B19, influenza, CMV and Epstein-Barr virus. A group of highly shared sequence variants was considered likely to be a technical artifact of the sequencing pipeline. At a false discovery rate of 0.05, a later analysis linked about 17,000 TCR beta sequences to specific HLA alleles. Compared with the approximately 670-donor mean, donors in an Asian-associated ancestry cluster had fewer N-insertions in productive TCRs, according to a later genetic analysis. The earlier analysis of 450 to 700 of the donors excluded 15 to 20 rarely observed V segments, including chromosome 9 orphons, because counts were too low. An earlier analysis of some 560 of the donors showed that most TCR beta V segments appeared in productive rearrangements either about 87% or about 30% of the time, which broadly matched IMGT annotations. A few of the identified cytomegalovirus-associated TCR beta chains were confirmed in vitro to be specific for cytomegalovirus antigens. When HLA alleles, especially DR and DQ, strongly co-occurred, TCR associations were difficult to assign to individual alleles.

Libraries were prepared through the immunoSEQ multiplex PCR assay. The multiplex PCR relied on a mix of 60 forward primers for TCR Vbeta segments and 13 reverse primers for TCR Jbeta segments. Amplification of the CDR3 region of rearranged TCR beta genes was performed with a multiplex PCR assay on genomic DNA. The amplified TCR beta libraries were sequenced on the Illumina HiSeq System as 87-base-pair reads. On the authors' methods: In a later analysis, tens of millions of unique TCR beta chains were counted across the approximately 620 repertoires, and roughly 11 million of these chains were shared by at least two donors. A nearest-neighbor algorithm error-corrected the raw reads and collapsed the reads into unique sequences, merging closely related sequences to remove PCR and sequencing errors. CDR3 sequences were aligned to IMGT reference sequences to assign V, D and J gene segments. Each retained sequence needed at least a six-nucleotide match to both a V gene segment and a J gene segment. A rearrangement counted as productive if the CDR3 had no stop codons and remained in frame with V and J, and every other rearrangement counted as non-productive. Following IMGT convention, CDR3 was defined as the stretch from the second conserved V-encoded cysteine to the conserved J-encoded phenylalanine. In an earlier analysis of 550 to 650 of the donors, sequences lacking an unambiguous match to a single V gene segment were excluded. An earlier analysis of a few hundred of the donors classified V segments as functional when productive rearrangements were above 56.7% and as segregating when the standard deviation between donors was above 5%. A statistical classification framework was developed to diagnose cytomegalovirus status using the catalog of TCR beta chain sequences. V and J gene assignment, in a later analysis, came from comparing TCR nucleotide sequences with IMGT/GENE-DB human TR gene sequences. Using the TCRdist pipeline, a later analysis assigned CDR3 sequences along with most-parsimonious VDJ recombination scenarios. In a later analysis, every TCR beta chain was defined by the combination of its CDR3 amino acid sequence and its V-gene family, and reads without a unique V-gene family were dropped. To address suspected cross-contamination and a sequencing artifact, a later analysis removed over 500 highly shared, low-generation-probability nucleotide sequences. For each public chain, a later analysis derived a clonal expansion index from normalized ranks of inferred template counts within each repertoire. In a later analysis, generation probabilities were computed with a VDJ recombination model fitted to out-of-frame rearrangements, and the resulting probabilities were checked against IGoR. In a later analysis, hypergeometric tests were used to score TCR-TCR, TCR-HLA and TCR-CMV co-occurrence, with a repertoire-size bias correction applied to TCR pairs. To estimate false discovery rates, a later analysis permuted the HLA or CMV assignments 20 times. A later analysis grouped co-occurring TCRs with DBSCAN, adding TCRdist sequence similarity when clustering within HLA-allele-positive subsets. For co-occurrence clustering, repertoires with fewer than 30,000 or more than 120,000 public chains were excluded, along with five repertoires with anomalous nucleotide sharing. TCRdb holds this immuneACCESS table with in-frame rearrangements only. Some clones are missing; in checked studies, unresolved V genes explain under half, and the rest has no known cause. Clonal size and the V and J genes are those of that table, whereas D and trimming came from the DNA. The sample table holds 250,000 or so clones, of which 92% were seen once. The leading ten clones occupy about 1.8% of the sample.

From the germline V gene (reference sequence), CDR1 is GTSNPN and CDR2 is SVGIG. V loses 8 bases of germline sequence and J loses 2 bases, and the interval between the two ends is 13 bases. Spanning cysteine to phenylalanine, the CDR3 consists of 13 amino acids. The kept DNA is CDR3 alone, 39 bases in frame from the first base. The sequence links TRBV30 to TRBJ1-5, with no reliable assignment of the D segment. The source material was PBMCs. This TCR derives from a girl aged 2 to 9 in good health and CMV-seronegative. The CDR3 amino acid sequence is: CALSWSGNQPQHF. The DNA reads TGTGCCCTAAGTTGGAGTGGCAATCAGCCCCAGCATTTT. Reference TRBV30 and TRBJ1-5 proteins supply the regions before and after the CDR3; the full variable domain is: SQTIHQWPATLVQPVGSPLSLECTVEGTSNPNLYWYRQAAGRGLQLLFYSVGIGQISSEVPQNLSASRPQDRQFILSSKKLLLSDSGFYLCALSWSGNQPQHFGDGTRLSIL.